This T cell receptor beta chain was sequenced in a study of graft-versus-host responses after intestinal transplantation. V dropped 5 bases and J dropped 4; count of bases not matched to a gene: 2. Germline V lookup: CDR1 SNHLY, CDR2 FYNNEI. CDR3 length equals 14 residues. Points on this clone: Its antigen is currently unknown.

Produced via immunoSEQ multiplex PCR; TCRdb's table is partial and in-frame only. This repertoire shows some 110,000 clones, just over 90% found once; its top ten account for roughly 0.24%. The sample here was unstimulated CD4+ T cells sorted from spleen or lymph node cells, taken before transplant. This receptor was identified in a human donor who was the organ donor for an intestinal transplant. J is TRBJ2-2 and V is TRBV2, with TRBD1 identical over 9 bases. The CDR3 nucleotides are TGTGCCAGCAGTAAGACAGGGGGCACCGGGGAGCTGTTTTTT. Translating it yields CASSKTGGTGELFF.